The clone carrying this T cell receptor (beta chain) was picked up many times. What it binds is unknown. The V segment lost 4 bases and the J segment 3 bases; nucleotides outside the gene matches: 8. Germline V gives CDR1 DFQATT, CDR2 SNEGSKA (reference sequence). There are 15 residues in the CDR3. Each CDR3 protein gets one entry after TCRdb re-called the reads with MiXCR. Here the sample spans some 200,000 distinct CDR3 sequences, around 40% being singletons. The data were taken from a study of T cell repertoires in cytomegalovirus infection. For the study at large: It was recently identified HLA-C-restricted and well-studied HLA-B-restricted CMV epitopes that the study used. Signatures in public TCR beta sequences pointed to both CMV infection and matching HLA type.

Whole-study results and caveats: Within the response measured ex vivo, HLA-C-restricted CMV-specific TCR beta clonotypes were dominant. Frequencies of public TCR beta families were cumulated, and this identified carriers of CMV plus the relevant HLA.

This clonotype was sampled from a human donor in good health (CMV status not recorded). Some clones in this sample may be carry-over from other donors' samples. Here the sequenced sample was CD8+ T cells from cultured PBMCs, taken from culture after CMV antigen stimulation. The V gene is TRBV20-1, the J gene TRBJ1-5; TRBD1 agrees at 8 bases. The chain's CDR3 is CSANLGGQVNQPQHF. The DNA of the CDR3 is TGCAGTGCTAATTTGGGGGGACAGGTCAATCAGCCCCAGCATTTT.